The clone carrying this T cell receptor (beta chain) was counted only a few times. Sequencing libraries for TCR beta were prepared with iRepertoire HTBI primers and Arm-PCR of CDR3 regions. Via MiXCR, TCRdb re-called the multiplex PCR reads, giving one row per CDR3 protein. The top ten clones hold approximately 17% of a sample with around 460,000 distinct CDR3 sequences, approximately 14% of them seen once. These data come from a study of regulatory T cells in long-lasting Graves disease. Time point given: newly diagnosed GD, antithyroid drugs for less than 3 months. PBMC RNA served as the TCR library source. CDR1 is SGDLS and CDR2 is YYNGEE in the germline V gene. This CDR3 contains 13 residues. Trimming pared 4 bases from V and 9 bases from J, leaving 14 bases between. These data were likewise used in another study, on T cells in Graves' hyperthyroidism and ophthalmopathy.

Sequenced material: peripheral blood mononuclear cells (PBMCs), taken at new diagnosis, from a patient treated with antithyroid drugs. The chain joins TRBV9 to TRBJ2-1; D uncertain. This TCR was recovered from a woman in her 50s with Graves disease. This chain's CDR3 is CASSLQMSSEQFF. The CDR3 region has the DNA TGTGCCAGCAGCCTCCAGATGTCCAGTGAGCAGTTCTTC.